This TCR beta chain was profiled in a study of T cell responses to AZD1222 COVID-19 vaccine. A note on this clone: Antigen unknown.

Using immunoSEQ multiplex PCR, the repertoire was profiled, and TCRdb retains in-frame clones only, with some absent. Here the sample spans about 110,000 clones, about nine tenths being singletons. Study-level results: Within unmutated variant regions lay the reported targets of nearly half of spike-specific TCRs. Spike was spanned by vaccine-associated CD4 TCRs, with dominance at 160-218 and 743-854. Repertoires were collected only later (after the peak T cell response had occurred). Spike-specific TCR breadth and depth grew following two AZD1222 doses.

The CDR3 has 14 residues. The V end lost 5 bases, the J end lost 4 bases, and 11 bases lay between the germline ends. Germline values: CDR1 MNHEY, CDR2 SVGAGI. The input for sequencing was peripheral blood, taken 28 days after the second AZD1222 dose. This TCR was sampled from an adult who received the AZD1222 COVID-19 vaccine. This chain links TRBV6-5 with TRBJ1-4; unclear D gene. Here the CDR3 DNA reads TGTGCCAGCAGTCGCGGCCTGAATAATGAAAAACTGTTTTTT. Amino acid sequence: CASSRGLNNEKLFF.